Each of the 17 T cell receptor beta chains below was sequenced from the same sample in a study of blood T cell repertoires in COVID-19 (dated by TCRdb to 2020 to 2022). Receptor libraries were prepared by the immunoSEQ multiplex PCR assay. Entries here come from immuneACCESS through TCRdb and include only in-frame sequences with V and J called. Some clones fail to appear in such tables; in the studies checked, an unresolved V gene covers under half of the shortfall, and the cause of the remainder is unknown. The sample records about 290,000 clones, more than 80% of which are singletons. About 3% of the sample is held by the ten biggest clonotypes. Sequenced: peripheral blood. These receptors were obtained from a woman aged 25 to 39 with active or convalescent COVID-19.

The V call is TRBV10-3, the J call TRBJ2-7; D gene uncertain. Trimming stripped 10 bases from V and 6 bases from J, with 19 bases between. The CDR3 runs to 13 residues. Looked up from germline, CDR1 is ENHRY and CDR2 is SYGVKD. The CDR3 DNA follows: TGTGCCACCCGACGACAAGAGTCTGGCGAGCAGTACTTC. Its translation: CATRRQESGEQYF.

The CDR3 is CASSYRGGAGYGYTF. CDR3 DNA sequence: TGTGCCAGCAGTTACCGCGGAGGGGCTGGCTATGGCTACACCTTC. The chain has TRBV6-2 or TRBV6-3 and TRBJ1-2; D is perhaps TRBD1 (5 bases). Deletions cut 2 bases from V and 4 bases from J, with 14 bases between. The CDR3 is made up of 15 amino acids. CDR1 MNHEY and CDR2 SVGEGT come from the germline V gene.

This chain joins TRBV28 and TRBJ2-1; TRBD2 is a possible D gene (6 bases). The CDR3 is made up of 14 amino acids. Germline loops: CDR1 MDHEN, CDR2 SYDVKM. Trimming left V 3 bases short and J 6 bases short, with 12 bases between. CDR3 region: CASSFRQGGNEQFF. CDR3 DNA sequence: TGTGCCAGCAGTTTTCGGCAGGGAGGCAATGAGCAGTTCTTC.

The chain carries TRBV27 and TRBJ1-6, with 9 bases lining up with TRBD1. Per the germline V gene, CDR1 is MNHEY and CDR2 is SMNVEV (reference sequence). Trimming took 1 base from V and 7 from J; bases not matched to a gene: 11. The length of the CDR3 is 18 residues. The CDR3 bases are TGTGCCAGCAGTTTATTCCCAGACCGGGACAGGGAGAATTCACCCCTCCACTTT. Translating gives CASSLFPDRDRENSPLHF.

The chain joins TRBV11-3 to TRBJ2-3, with 8 nucleotides matching TRBD2. The CDR3 runs to 13 residues. Germline V gene sequence: CDR1 SGHNT, CDR2 YENEEA. The trim removed 7 bases at V and 1 base at J, leaving 1 base unmatched. The CDR3 protein is CASKLAGTDTQYF. The CDR3 coding sequence is TGTGCCAGCAAACTAGCGGGCACAGATACGCAGTATTTT. Using reference TRBV11-3 and TRBJ2-3 for the parts outside the CDR3, the full variable domain is EAGVVQSPRYKIIEKKQPVAFWCNPISGHNTLYWYLQNLGQGPELLIRYENEEAVDDSQLPKDRFSAERLKGVDSTLKIQPAELGDSAVYLCASKLAGTDTQYFGPGTRLTVL.

The gene calls are TRBV11-2 and TRBJ2-6; possible D gene TRBD1, 5 bases. The CDR3 loop spans 19 amino acids. The germline V gene has CDR1 SGHAT and CDR2 FQNNGV. The V end was cut by 2 bases, the J end by 2 bases, with 19 bases between. CDR3 region: CASSLRHPIGRAGANVLTF. The DNA of the CDR3 is TGTGCCAGCAGCTTACGCCACCCTATTGGCAGGGCTGGGGCCAACGTCCTGACTTTC.

This rearrangement joins TRBV27 to TRBJ1-6, with a possible D match to TRBD1 (6 bases). The V gene lost 5 bases and the J gene lost 3 bases, with 14 bases spanning the gap. This CDR3 is built from 16 residues. Germline V lookup: CDR1 MNHEY, CDR2 SMNVEV (reference sequence). The CDR3 bases are TGTGCCAGCAGTGCGGACAGTATGATCTATAATTCACCCCTCCACTTT. Translated, it gives CASSADSMIYNSPLHF.

The chain joins TRBV19 to TRBJ1-3, with TRBD1 matching over 7 bases. There are 14 residues in the CDR3. Germline values: CDR1 LNHDA, CDR2 SQIVND (reference sequence). Trimming at V came to 6 bases and at J to 3 bases, leaving 5 bases not matched to a gene. The CDR3: CASSGQAVGNTIYF. Written as DNA, the CDR3 is TGTGCCAGTAGCGGACAGGCGGTTGGAAACACCATATATTTT.

The chain employs TRBV7-9 and TRBJ2-2; 8 bases fit TRBD1. This CDR3 is 15 amino acids long. CDR1 and CDR2 from the germline V gene are SEHNR and FQNEAQ (reference sequence). V shed 6 bases, J shed 5 bases, and the junction held 8 bases outside the gene matches. The CDR3, as DNA: TGTGCCAGCAGGCCGGGACAGGCGGCAACCGGGGAGCTGTTTTTT. Residues: CASRPGQAATGELFF.

The rearrangement links TRBV5-1 to TRBJ1-1, with no clear D. Per germline, CDR1 SGHRS and CDR2 YFSETQ. This CDR3 has 13 amino acids. V lost 4 bases and J 1 base, leaving 8 bases between the germline ends. CDR3 loop: CASSHEWNTEAFF. In DNA form, the CDR3 reads TGCGCCAGCAGCCACGAGTGGAACACTGAAGCTTTCTTT.

The genes are TRBV7-2 and TRBJ1-3; TRBD1 matches at 7 bases. Germline CDR1 reads SGHTA; CDR2 reads FQGNSA. Trimming removed 8 bases from V and 0 bases from J; junction bases left unmatched: 16. There are 18 residues in the CDR3. CDR3 in amino acids: CASSQNRQGLSSGNTIYF. DNA of the CDR3: TGTGCCAGCTCACAAAATCGACAGGGCCTAAGCTCTGGAAACACCATATATTTT.

V is TRBV11-2 and J is TRBJ2-1, with 11 bases matching TRBD2. The CDR3 totals 18 residues. Germline values: CDR1 SGHAT, CDR2 FQNNGV. Trimming removed 3 bases from V and 4 bases from J; junction bases left unmatched: 11. The CDR3, as DNA: TGTGCCAGCAGCTTCCTCTCGCCGCTAGCGGGGGGTTACAATGAGCAGTTCTTC. Its translation is CASSFLSPLAGGYNEQFF.

The chain employs TRBV6-5 and TRBJ1-6; maybe TRBD1 (5 bases). The germline gives CDR1 MNHEY, CDR2 SVGAGI. The V gene lost 2 bases and the J gene lost 7 bases, with 12 bases spanning the gap. The CDR3 covers 15 residues. The CDR3 nucleotides are TGTGCCAGCAGTTACGTGCGACAGATGAATTCACCCCTCCACTTT. Translating it yields CASSYVRQMNSPLHF.

This clone was seen once. This chain links TRBV28 with TRBJ1-2; 8 bases agree with TRBD1. V gave up 7 bases and J gave up 8 bases; unmatched junction bases: 12. The CDR3 has 14 amino acids. Per germline, CDR1 MDHEN and CDR2 SYDVKM. This CDR3 reads CASIGAGTGGGYTF. DNA of the CDR3: TGTGCCAGCATCGGAGCCGGGACAGGTGGGGGCTACACCTTC.

This clone turned up a few times. The genes are TRBV6-6 and TRBJ1-6; a possible D gene is TRBD1 (6 bases). Germline assignment: CDR1 MNHNY and CDR2 SVGAGI (reference sequence). CDR3 size: 16 residues. V dropped 4 bases and J dropped 7 bases, with 17 bases sitting between them. CDR3 bases: TGTGCCAGCAGTTTCAACAGGGCAGCAAAAAATTCACCCCTCCACTTT. Its protein is CASSFNRAAKNSPLHF.

This rearrangement joins TRBV19 to TRBJ2-5; possible D gene TRBD2, 5 bases. Germline V CDR1 and CDR2: LNHDA, SQIVND (reference sequence). CDR3 size: 14 residues. Deletions cut 7 bases from V and 5 bases from J, with 17 bases between. CDR3 coding DNA: TGTGCCAGTACGGCGGGCGCAAGAGGGGAGACCCAGTACTTC. Protein sequence: CASTAGARGETQYF.

The chain employs TRBV5-1 and TRBJ2-1, with 9 nucleotides matching TRBD2. Germline V lookup: CDR1 SGHRS, CDR2 YFSETQ. The CDR3 runs 17 residues. Trimming at V came to 0 bases and at J to 3 bases, leaving 7 bases not matched to a gene. The chain's CDR3 is CASSLDPLAGIYNEQFF. For the CDR3, the DNA is TGCGCCAGCAGCTTGGATCCTCTAGCGGGGATCTACAATGAGCAGTTCTTC.